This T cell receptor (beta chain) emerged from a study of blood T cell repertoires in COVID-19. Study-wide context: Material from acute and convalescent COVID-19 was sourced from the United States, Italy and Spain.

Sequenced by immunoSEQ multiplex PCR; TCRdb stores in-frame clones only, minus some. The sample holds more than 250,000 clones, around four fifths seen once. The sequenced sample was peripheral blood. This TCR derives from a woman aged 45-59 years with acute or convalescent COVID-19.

The DNA of the CDR3 is TGTGCCATCCAGACTAGTTCGCCCACAGATACGCAGTATTTT. It encodes CAIQTSSPTDTQYF. The chain carries TRBV2 and TRBJ2-3, with a tentative D call TRBD2 (6 bases). V lost 10 bases, J lost 2 bases, and 16 bases lay in between. From germline, CDR1 is SNHLY and CDR2 FYNNEI. The CDR3 has 14 amino acids.